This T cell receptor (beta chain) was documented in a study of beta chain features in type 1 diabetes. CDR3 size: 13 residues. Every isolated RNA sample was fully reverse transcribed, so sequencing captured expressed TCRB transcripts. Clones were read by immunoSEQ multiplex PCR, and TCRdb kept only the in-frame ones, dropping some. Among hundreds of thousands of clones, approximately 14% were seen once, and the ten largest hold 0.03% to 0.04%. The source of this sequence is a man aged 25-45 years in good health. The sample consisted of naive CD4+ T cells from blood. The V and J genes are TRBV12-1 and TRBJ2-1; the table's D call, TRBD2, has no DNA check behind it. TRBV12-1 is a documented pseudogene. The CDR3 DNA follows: TGTGCCAGCCCCCCCGTAGGGTTCGGGGACTTGTTCTTC. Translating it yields CASPPVGFGDLFF.